A single sample gave rise to the 4 T cell receptor beta chains below, sequenced in a study of blood T cell repertoires in COVID-19. Here immunoSEQ multiplex PCR was the method, and the copy in TCRdb shows in-frame clones only, minus some. The data contain approximately 310,000 clones, about 90% of them singletons. The sequenced sample was peripheral blood. Receptors were obtained from a woman in her forties or fifties who had recovered from COVID-19.

The chain links TRBV5-1 to TRBJ1-1; D is unclear. V dropped 1 base and J dropped 3 bases, with 7 bases sitting between them. The CDR3 covers 13 residues. Germline loops: CDR1 SGHRS, CDR2 YFSETQ. CDR3 region: CASSLTGDTEAFF. The CDR3, as DNA: TGCGCCAGCAGCTTGACCGGGGACACTGAAGCTTTCTTT. Full variable domain (outside the CDR3, taken from reference TRBV5-1 and TRBJ1-1): KAGVTQTPRYLIKTRGQQVTLSCSPISGHRSVSWYQQTPGQGLQFLFEYFSETQRNKGNFPGRFSGRQFSNSRSEMNVSTLELGDSALYLCASSLTGDTEAFFGQGTRLTVV.

The chain recombines TRBV18 with TRBJ1-3; D ambiguous. Trimming pared 3 bases from V and 0 bases from J, leaving 9 bases between. The germline gives CDR1 KGHSH, CDR2 LQKENI. The CDR3 contains 15 residues. CDR3 bases: TGTGCCAGCTCACCGAACGGGAACTCTGGAAACACCATATATTTT. Amino acids: CASSPNGNSGNTIYF.

The chain employs TRBV12-3 or TRBV12-4 and TRBJ1-1, with a possible D match to TRBD1 (5 bases). The CDR3 is 13 amino acids. Trimming cost V 5 bases and J 11 bases, with 18 bases left between them. CDR3 protein: CASSRTGGIYAFF. The CDR3 DNA is TGTGCCAGCAGTCGTACTGGGGGGATATACGCTTTCTTT.

The chain combines TRBV7-2 with TRBJ1-6, with 10 bases fitting TRBD1. After removal of 5 bases from V and 10 bases from J, the junction contained 14 bases not matched to a gene. CDR1 SGHTA and CDR2 FQGNSA come from the germline V gene. CDR3 length: 17 amino acids. The DNA of the CDR3 is TGTGCCAGCAGCCCCGAACCGGTAGGACAGGGGGGCTCACCCCTCCACTTT. Its translation is CASSPEPVGQGGSPLHF. The full variable domain, with the rest looked up from reference TRBV7-2 and TRBJ1-6, is GAGVSQSPSNKVTEKGKDVELRCDPISGHTALYWYRQSLGQGLEFLIYFQGNSAPDKSGLPSDRFSAERTGGSVSTLTIQRTQQEDSAVYLCASSPEPVGQGGSPLHFGNGTRLTVT.